The 16 T cell receptor beta chains below all came from one sample that was sequenced in a study of naive and memory T cell subsets. Findings and limits, study-wide: Especially in CD8 cells, naive repertoires contained a few larger clonotypes, possibly CD45RA-re-expressing memory cells.

No antigen is known for these receptors. Two oligonucleotides, mixed equimolar, formed the beta constant-region primer covering TRBC1 and TRBC2. The ligated cDNA underwent four PCR rounds using SP2 and nested alpha and beta constant-region primers. TCRdb called the UMI-ligation and nested PCR reads again in MiXCR, with one record for every CDR3 protein. The sample includes roughly 150,000 distinct CDR3 sequences, roughly a fifth of them seen just once. The sequenced sample consisted of naive CD8+ T cells from blood. All receptors come from a human donor in good health.

Many counts were recorded for this clonotype. The genes are TRBV27 and TRBJ2-7, with D perhaps TRBD1 or TRBD2 (5 bases each). V was trimmed by 5 bases and J by 2 bases, leaving 13 bases between them. The CDR3 is 14 amino acids. Germline V gives CDR1 MNHEY, CDR2 SMNVEV (reference sequence). The CDR3 loop reads CASSPGLGAYEQYF. CDR3 sequence (DNA): TGTGCCAGCAGTCCTGGGTTGGGGGCCTACGAGCAGTACTTC.

The chain couples TRBV7-9 to TRBJ2-5, with TRBD2 identical over 7 bases. Germline assignment: CDR1 SEHNR and CDR2 FQNEAQ (reference sequence). CDR3 length: 17 residues. V gave up 5 bases and J gave up 3 bases; unmatched junction bases: 15. The CDR3 loop is CASSPHGRALEEETQYF. CDR3 DNA sequence: TGTGCCAGCAGCCCCCATGGGAGGGCCCTGGAAGAAGAGACCCAGTACTTC.

The genes are TRBV27 and TRBJ1-1; no clear D. This CDR3 has 14 amino acids. The germline CDR1 and CDR2 sequences are MNHEY and SMNVEV (reference sequence). Trimming took 0 bases from V and 1 from J, leaving 6 bases between them. The CDR3 nucleotides are TGTGCCAGCAGTTTATCGGTAGCGAACACTGAAGCTTTCTTT. It encodes CASSLSVANTEAFF.

Ten or more counts support this clonotype. V gene TRBV9 combines with J gene TRBJ1-5; D uncertain. V was trimmed by 0 bases and J by 3 bases, leaving 10 bases between them. From germline, CDR1 is SGDLS and CDR2 YYNGEE. This CDR3 has 15 residues. This CDR3 reads CASSVGAASNQPQHF. The CDR3 region has the DNA TGTGCCAGCAGCGTAGGAGCAGCATCCAATCAGCCCCAGCATTTT.

The rearrangement uses TRBV28 and TRBJ2-7; possibly TRBD1 or TRBD2 for D (5 bases each). The CDR3 covers 15 residues. Germline V CDR1 and CDR2: MDHEN, SYDVKM. Trimming stripped 5 bases from V and 7 bases from J, with 21 bases between. CDR3 region: CASSPRGQYTSEQYF. The CDR3 DNA reads as TGTGCCAGCAGTCCACGGGGCCAGTATACGAGTGAGCAGTACTTC. Full variable domain (remainder filled in from reference TRBV28 and TRBJ2-7): DVKVTQSSRYLVKRTGEKVFLECVQDMDHENMFWYRQDPGLGLRLIYFSYDVKMKEKGDIPEGYSVSREKKERFSLILESASTNQTSMYLCASSPRGQYTSEQYFGPGTRLTVT.

This clonotype came up a few times. The chain recombines TRBV27 with TRBJ2-6, with D possibly called TRBD1 or TRBD2 (5 bases each). V lost 3 bases, J lost 0 bases, and 9 bases lay in between. CDR1 MNHEY and CDR2 SMNVEV come from the germline V gene (reference sequence). This CDR3 spans 16 amino acids. CDR3 region: CASSLGRTSGANVLTF. The DNA for the CDR3 is TGTGCCAGCAGTTTGGGACGGACCTCTGGGGCCAACGTCCTGACTTTC. The entire variable domain, with the rest obtained from reference TRBV27 and TRBJ2-6, is as follows: EAQVTQNPRYLITVTGKKLTVTCSQNMNHEYMSWYRQDPGLGLRQIYYSMNVEVTDKGDVPEGYKVSRKEKRNFPLILESPSPNQTSLYFCASSLGRTSGANVLTFGAGSRLTVL.

The rearrangement links TRBV29-1 to TRBJ2-1, with 9 bases identical to TRBD1. The CDR3 length is 13 residues. CDR1 is SQVTM and CDR2 is ANQGSEA in the germline V gene. Germline trimming cut 7 bases from V and 6 bases from J; bases unmatched to any gene: 7. CDR3 in amino acids: CSGDRGRINEQFF. The CDR3 region has the DNA TGCAGCGGAGACAGGGGGAGGATCAATGAGCAGTTCTTC.

This clonotype was detected a few times. This chain joins TRBV6-1 and TRBJ1-2; no firm D call. With 7 bases removed from V and 3 bases from J, the gap between germline ends came to 12 bases. The germline gives CDR1 MNHNS, CDR2 SASEGT. This CDR3 contains 13 residues. The CDR3 reads CASKEGLDYGYTF. The CDR3, as DNA: TGTGCCAGCAAGGAAGGTTTAGACTATGGCTACACCTTC.

In this sample, this clonotype turned up many times. The CDR3 DNA follows: TGTGCCAGCAGGACGGGGGACAATGAGCAGTTCTTC. The encoded protein is CASRTGDNEQFF. This chain connects TRBV28 to TRBJ2-1; D is perhaps TRBD2 (6 bases). The CDR3 contains 12 residues. V dropped 6 bases and J dropped 5 bases, with 8 bases sitting between them. Germline loops: CDR1 MDHEN, CDR2 SYDVKM.

V usage is TRBV7-3 and J usage is TRBJ2-1, with 13 bases fitting TRBD2. Germline trimming cut 4 bases from V and 8 bases from J; bases unmatched to any gene: 8. Germline values: CDR1 SGHTA, CDR2 FQGTGA. There are 16 residues in the CDR3. The CDR3 DNA reads as TGTGCCAGCAGCTCACTAGCGGGAGGGCTTTTAGATGAGCAGTTCTTC. Translating gives CASSSLAGGLLDEQFF. The entire variable domain, with the rest obtained from reference TRBV7-3 and TRBJ2-1, is as follows: GAGVSQTPSNKVTEKGKYVELRCDPISGHTALYWYRQSLGQGPEFLIYFQGTGAADDSGLPNDRFFAVRPEGSVSTLKIQRTERGDSAVYLCASSSLAGGLLDEQFFGPGTRLTVL.

V usage is TRBV27 and J usage is TRBJ2-7; 10 bases match TRBD1. Germline CDR1 MNHEY, CDR2 SMNVEV (reference sequence). The V and J ends lost 6 bases and 5 bases, in that order; junction bases with no gene match: 7. The CDR3 loop spans 14 amino acids. The CDR3 spells CASRGWDRGHEQYF. The CDR3 nucleotides read TGTGCCAGCAGAGGGTGGGACAGGGGCCACGAGCAGTACTTC.

This clonotype was picked up a small number of times. The chain is built from TRBV4-2 and TRBJ1-5; D ambiguous. V was trimmed by 0 bases and J by 7 bases, leaving 10 bases between them. This CDR3 region has 14 residues. Germline lookup yields CDR1 LGHNA and CDR2 YNFKEQ. CDR3 coding DNA: TGTGCCAGCAGCCAAGATTGGGATGGACAGCCCCAGCATTTT. This sequence encodes CASSQDWDGQPQHF.

The chain is built from TRBV11-3 and TRBJ2-1; a weak D match, TRBD1 (5 bases). Germline values: CDR1 SGHNT, CDR2 YENEEA. With 1 base removed from V and 6 bases from J, the gap between germline ends came to 10 bases. This CDR3 is built from 14 residues. CDR3 sequence reads: CASSLVGLPNEQFF. The CDR3 bases are TGTGCCAGCAGCTTAGTGGGGCTTCCCAATGAGCAGTTCTTC.

CDR3 sequence: CASSLVVDGRETQYF. As DNA, the CDR3 is TGTGCCAGCAGCTTAGTCGTCGACGGGAGGGAGACCCAGTACTTC. V usage is TRBV7-9 and J usage is TRBJ2-5; the match to TRBD2 covers 7 bases. The CDR3 covers 15 residues. J gave up 5 bases and V 1 base, and 7 bases lay outside the gene matches. Germline V gene data show CDR1 as SEHNR and CDR2 as FQNEAQ (reference sequence).

This clonotype has just a few counts. The chain has TRBV6-2 or TRBV6-3 and TRBJ1-2; unclear D gene. Trimming took off 2 bases at V and 4 bases at J, with 8 bases between the two ends. The CDR3 length is 13 residues. Germline V gene data show CDR1 as MNHEY and CDR2 as SVGEGT. The CDR3 DNA reads as TGTGCCAGCAGTTACGGTGCGTTCTATGGCTACACCTTC. As protein: CASSYGAFYGYTF.

The chain combines TRBV5-1 with TRBJ2-7, with 7 bases matching TRBD2. Looked up from germline, CDR1 is SGHRS and CDR2 is YFSETQ. This CDR3 has 16 residues. The trim removed 0 bases at V and 0 bases at J, leaving 6 bases unmatched. The CDR3 coding sequence is TGCGCCAGCAGCTTGGTTGCGGGAGACCCCTCCTACGAGCAGTACTTC. Translated, it gives CASSLVAGDPSYEQYF. Supplemented by reference TRBV5-1 and TRBJ2-7, the full variable domain reads KAGVTQTPRYLIKTRGQQVTLSCSPISGHRSVSWYQQTPGQGLQFLFEYFSETQRNKGNFPGRFSGRQFSNSRSEMNVSTLELGDSALYLCASSLVAGDPSYEQYFGPGTRLTVT.